A selection of T cell receptor beta chains follows, all from one sample in a study of shared clonotypes between healthy human individuals. Profiled with immunoSEQ multiplex PCR; TCRdb holds only in-frame clones, not every one. The sample contains 1,400,000 or so clones, about 98.5% of which appear only once. Material for sequencing was naive CD4+ T cells sorted from blood. All receptors derive from a man aged 25 to 45 in good health. The CDR3 runs from the conserved cysteine through the conserved F or W. The D gene is left open where the match is weak.

TRBV21-1	TRBJ2-2	.	TGTGCCAGCAGTCCGGGACAGGGGAACACCGGGGAGCTGTTTTTT	CASSPGQGNTGELFF
TRBV28	TRBJ1-2	TRBD1	TGTGCCAGCAGTCAGAAACTCCTAGACAGGGGCGGCTACACCTTC	CASSQKLLDRGGYTF
TRBV19	TRBJ1-1	.	TGTGCCAGTAGAGCCAGGGGTCTTAGGAACACTGAAGCTTTCTTT	CASRARGLRNTEAFF
TRBV7-9	TRBJ1-3	.	TGTGCCAGCAGCTTAAATGCAGCAACTGGAAACACCATATATTTT	CASSLNAATGNTIYF
TRBV5-1	TRBJ2-7	.	TGCGCCAGCAGCTTGGAGTCGGGGCCGAGCTACGAGCAGTACTTC	CASSLESGPSYEQYF
TRBV28	TRBJ2-3	TRBD1	TGTGCCAGCAGTCCGGGACAGGGGAACACAGATACGCAGTATTTT	CASSPGQGNTDTQYF
TRBV28	TRBJ2-2	.	TGTGCCAGCACCCTTGCGGGGCAGGCAAACACCGGGGAGCTGTTTTTT	CASTLAGQANTGELFF
TRBV19	TRBJ2-7	.	TGTGCCAGTAGTATCCGTCTGGGGCCCTACGAGCAGTACTTC	CASSIRLGPYEQYF
TRBV5-4	TRBJ2-3	.	TGTGCCAGCAGCCGCCGGACGGTGGGGGAGACAGATACGCAGTATTTT	CASSRRTVGETDTQYF
TRBV7-9	TRBJ2-1	TRBD2	TGTGCCAGCAGCTTTGGGACTAGCGGCTACAATGAGCAGTTCTTC	CASSFGTSGYNEQFF
TRBV18	TRBJ2-7	TRBD2	TGTGCCAGCTCACCAGTGGAAGGGAGGGGCTACGAGCAGTACTTC	CASSPVEGRGYEQYF
TRBV19	TRBJ2-7	TRBD1	TGTGCCAGTAGTATATTCATAAACAGGGGCGAGCAGTACTTC	CASSIFINRGEQYF
TRBV14	TRBJ2-1	.	TGTGCCAGCAGCCATTTAGGGGCGGGTTCCTACAATGAGCAGTTCTTC	CASSHLGAGSYNEQFF
TRBV6-5	TRBJ1-4	.	TGTGCCAGCAGCTACACTCGAGTGGGAGAAAAACTGTTTTTT	CASSYTRVGEKLFF
TRBV19	TRBJ1-5	TRBD1	TGTGCCAGTAGTATTATAGGCTTCGGGACAGGGAACCAGCCCCAGCATTTT	CASSIIGFGTGNQPQHF
TRBV28	TRBJ1-2	.	TGTGCCAGCAGTCCAGCTAACTATGGCTACACCTTC	CASSPANYGYTF
TRBV7-2	TRBJ1-2	.	TGTGCCAGCAGCTTAGCGCTCGGACAGCTCTATGGCTACACCTTC	CASSLALGQLYGYTF
TRBV10-1	TRBJ1-5	.	TGCGCCAGCAGTGAGTTTGGGGATCAGCCCCAGCATTTT	CASSEFGDQPQHF
TRBV5-4	TRBJ1-2	.	TGTGCCAGCAGCTTGGTAGGGGGAGGCTACACCTTC	CASSLVGGGYTF
TRBV11-2	TRBJ2-1	TRBD1	TGTGCCAGCAGCTTATCCGGGACAGGGTACAATGAGCAGTTCTTC	CASSLSGTGYNEQFF
TRBV18	TRBJ2-7	.	TGTGCCAGCTCACCACTGGGACAAATCTACGAGCAGTACTTC	CASSPLGQIYEQYF